The text below deals with one T cell receptor beta chain. Its matching antigen is unknown. This entry comes from a study of cytomegalovirus exposure and HLA in healthy donors. Study-wide points: TCR beta chains numbering more than 150 were designated cytomegalovirus-associated. Earlier analysis looked at TCR beta V segments, and most were productive about 87% or about 30% of the time.

The PCR had 60 Vbeta and 13 Jbeta primers. Clones were sequenced by immunoSEQ multiplex PCR, and TCRdb holds only the in-frame ones, with some missing. Altogether fewer than 70,000 clones are present, approximately 83% being singletons, with the ten largest covering over 1.5%. The sample was PBMCs. This receptor was identified in a middle-aged man in good health and CMV-seronegative.

This CDR3 reads CASSYLLRDEQYF. CDR3 nucleotides: TGTGCCAGCAGTTACCTCCTCAGGGACGAGCAGTACTTC. V usage is TRBV6-6 and J usage is TRBJ2-7; D might be TRBD1 (5 bases). Trimming cost V 2 bases and J 5 bases, with 10 bases left between them. The CDR3 sequence is 13 residues long. Germline-derived CDR1 and CDR2 are MNHNY and SVGAGI (reference sequence).